The entry that follows covers one T cell receptor beta chain sequence. Antigen specificity is unknown. Germline V gene lookup returns CDR1 MNHEY and CDR2 SMNVEV (reference sequence). The CDR3 runs to 15 residues. Trimming shortened V by 4 bases and J by 2 bases, and 15 bases separated the two germline ends. This entry belongs to a study of cytomegalovirus exposure and HLA in healthy donors. Healthy people donating bone marrow made up the donors. Notes on the study in general: The authors considered a cluster of highly shared sequence variants likely to be a sequencing artifact. A few CMV-associated chains were confirmed in vitro to be specific for CMV antigens. Later analysis indicated greater clonal expansion among HLA-associated TCR beta chains than among equally common other chains.

It was with 60 Vbeta and 13 Jbeta primers that the PCR ran. The data were produced by immunoSEQ multiplex PCR, yet TCRdb's version contains in-frame clones alone and is incomplete. The sample has 95,000 to 150,000 clones; just over 65% are singletons. Sequenced input: PBMCs. The rearrangement joins TRBV27 to TRBJ2-7; possible D gene TRBD1, 8 bases. The TCR sequence derives from a man aged 18 to 29 in good health and CMV-seronegative. CDR3 DNA sequence: TGTGCCAGCAGTTCCGGACAGGGAGGGCCCTACGAGCAGTACTTC. It yields the protein CASSSGQGGPYEQYF.